These T cell receptor beta chains were read from a single sample in a study of siplizumab effects on memory and regulatory T cells. Generated by immunoSEQ multiplex PCR, the TCRdb table keeps only in-frame clones and is missing some. The sample lists approximately 120,000 clones, around 93% seen once, with about 0.16% in the top ten. Input material: non-Treg CD4+ T cells sorted from blood. These receptors all come from a human donor in good health. CDR3s include the opening cysteine and the closing phenylalanine or tryptophan. The order of the fields is D gene, clone size, J gene, V gene, CDR3 DNA, CDR3 protein. D genes are given only for firm matches. Not every row has a clone size; where given, it reads once, few, many or a size class.

- - TRBJ1-5 TRBV6-1 TGTGCCAGCAGTGACCCACCACAGCCCCAGCATTTT CASSDPPQPQHF
TRBD1 - TRBJ2-7 TRBV28 TGTGCCAGCATCGGGACAGGGGGCGTATACGAGCAGTACTTC CASIGTGGVYEQYF
- - TRBJ2-7 TRBV20-1 TGCAGTGCGACGAGGGGCGAGCAGTACTTC CSATRGEQYF
- - TRBJ2-7 TRBV21-1 TGTGCCAGCAGCAGGGGACAGGGAATTAAGGAGCAGTACTTC CASSRGQGIKEQYF
TRBD2 - TRBJ2-2 TRBV7-9 TGTGCCAGCAGCCCCAGGGACTACACGAACACCGGGGAGCTGTTTTTT CASSPRDYTNTGELFF
TRBD1 - TRBJ1-2 TRBV6-5 TGTGCCAGCATCAACAGGGGTGTGGACTATGGCTACACCTTC CASINRGVDYGYTF
TRBD2 - TRBJ2-3 TRBV12-5 TGTGCTAGTGGTTTGCCCCCGGGACTAGCGAGCACAGATACGCAGTATTTT CASGLPPGLASTDTQYF
- once TRBJ2-2 TRBV5-5 TGTGCCAGCAGCTGGGGAGAGTCCGGGGAGCTGTTTTTT CASSWGESGELFF
- - TRBJ1-1 TRBV6-1 TGTGCCAGCAGGGATCCGGGAACTGAAGCTTTCTTT CASRDPGTEAFF
TRBD1 - TRBJ1-6 TRBV7-3 TGTGCCAGCAGCATCGGACAGGGGCTCGGTTCACCCCTCCACTTT CASSIGQGLGSPLHF
- - TRBJ1-3 TRBV18 TGTGCCAGCTCACCATTCGAAGTCTCTGGAAACACCATATATTTT CASSPFEVSGNTIYF
- once TRBJ1-5 TRBV27 TGTGCCTCCAGAATGGGCCAGAGTGGGAATCAGCCCCAGCATTTT CASRMGQSGNQPQHF
TRBD2 - TRBJ2-3 TRBV25-1 TGTGCCAGCAGTGATGGAGGCGGGGGGGCAGATACGCAGTATTTT CASSDGGGGADTQYF
- - TRBJ1-1 TRBV7-3 TGTGCCAGCAGCCCTTCCCCTGGAAGAATCACTGAAGCTTTCTTT CASSPSPGRITEAFF
- - TRBJ2-2 TRBV5-1 TGCGCCAGCAGGGGGGGCTCGAACACCGGGGAGCTGTTTTTT CASRGGSNTGELFF
- - TRBJ1-3 TRBV6-6 TGTGCCAGCAAAGCCAAGTCACTCTCTGGAAACACCATATATTTT CASKAKSLSGNTIYF
- - TRBJ1-5 TRBV15 TGTGCCACCAGCAGAGATCCCCAGCCCCAGCATTTT CATSRDPQPQHF
- - TRBJ2-6 TRBV28 TGTGCCAGCAGTTTAAATCCTGGGGCCAACGTCCTGACTTTC CASSLNPGANVLTF
TRBD1 - TRBJ2-7 TRBV28 TGTGCCACCGTAAACCTATTCGGGGACAGGGGGTTCGAGCAGTACTTC CATVNLFGDRGFEQYF
- - TRBJ1-6 TRBV11-3 TGTGCCAGCAGTCGGCGGGAGAATTCACCCCTCCACTTT CASSRRENSPLHF
TRBD1 - TRBJ1-2 TRBV6-1 TGTGCCAGCAATTCGGACAGGGGAAATGGCTACACCTTC CASNSDRGNGYTF
- once TRBJ1-1 TRBV7-2 TGTGCCAGCAGCTTAGTCTATTCTAGGGCAACGAACACTGAAGCTTTCTTT CASSLVYSRATNTEAFF
TRBD2 - TRBJ2-5 TRBV12-5 TGTGCTAGTTGTAGCGGGGGGGCCGATCAGACCCAGTACTTC CASCSGGADQTQYF
- - TRBJ1-5 TRBV19 TGTGCCAGTAGTATATTTCGTCAGGGGATGAGCAATCAGCCCCAGCATTTT CASSIFRQGMSNQPQHF
TRBD1 - TRBJ2-2 TRBV5-4 TGTGCCAGCAGCACTGGACAGGTGCCTGGGCCCGGGGAGCTGTTTTTT CASSTGQVPGPGELFF
TRBD1 - TRBJ2-2 TRBV6-1 TGTGCCAGCAGTAAAGAGGGACAGGGGAATACCGGGGAGCTGTTTTTT CASSKEGQGNTGELFF
- - TRBJ1-2 TRBV18 TGTGCCAGCTCATTTGACCCCAGGGACTACTATGGCTACACCTTC CASSFDPRDYYGYTF
- - TRBJ1-4 TRBV19 TGTGCCAGTAGTATAGAGGGGAAACAGGGTCCGACGGAAAAACTGTTTTTT CASSIEGKQGPTEKLFF